One and the same sample provided the 31 T cell receptor beta chains below, sequenced in a study of molecular identifiers for immune sequencing clone quantification. In TCRdb, the PCR reads were re-called with MiXCR into one record per CDR3 protein. Among about 640,000 distinct CDR3 sequences listed, about 20% were seen once. Sequencing used naive CD8+ T cells from blood, with Jurkat cell RNA spiked in. Indicated subset: FACS-sorted CD8+CD4-CCR7+CD45RA+ naive T cells. All receptors come from a human donor in good health. Some libraries in this study had Jurkat cell RNA spiked in.

This clonotype has a handful of counts. This sequence joins TRBV6-6 and TRBJ2-7, with TRBD2 matching over 14 bases. With V trimmed by 11 bases and J by 2 bases, 11 bases remained unmatched. Germline V lookup: CDR1 MNHNY, CDR2 SVGAGI (reference sequence). The CDR3 has 16 residues. CDR3: CASLGTSGGTPYEQYF. The CDR3, as DNA: TGTGCCTCGCTTGGGACTAGCGGGGGAACCCCCTACGAGCAGTACTTC.

A few counts support this clonotype. The chain has TRBV20-1 and TRBJ2-5; 7 positions agree with TRBD2. The CDR3 is made up of 13 amino acids. Germline CDR1 and CDR2: DFQATT and SNEGSKA (reference sequence). V lost 5 bases to trimming and J lost 4 bases; unmatched junction nucleotides: 7. The CDR3 DNA reads as TGCAGTGCTGCCGGACTAGATGGAGAGACCCAGTACTTC. Translating gives CSAAGLDGETQYF.

The sample holds many counts of this clonotype. V is TRBV6-2 or TRBV6-3 and J is TRBJ1-1, with D uncertain. The germline V gene encodes CDR1 MNHEY and CDR2 SVGEGT. CDR3 length: 11 amino acids. Trimming took 3 bases from V and 7 from J, leaving 6 bases between them. CDR3 coding DNA: TGTGCCAGCAGTTATCCGGGTGAAGCTTTCTTT. Translating gives CASSYPGEAFF.

The gene calls are TRBV19 and TRBJ2-1, with D possibly matching TRBD2 (6 bases). There are 16 residues in the CDR3. The germline V gene has CDR1 LNHDA and CDR2 SQIVND (reference sequence). Trimming stripped 0 bases from V and 2 bases from J, with 11 bases between. The CDR3 loop is CASSIDGGVAYNEQFF. CDR3 nucleotides: TGTGCCAGTAGTATAGACGGAGGGGTTGCCTACAATGAGCAGTTCTTC.

The chain has TRBV7-9 and TRBJ2-1, with 8 bases that match TRBD1. The CDR3 has 15 residues. CDR1 is SEHNR, CDR2 FQNEAQ, per germline (reference sequence). After removal of 4 bases from V and 4 bases from J, the junction contained 6 bases not matched to a gene. The CDR3 bases are TGTGCCAGCAGCTCCCGGGACAGGTCGTACAATGAGCAGTTCTTC. Amino acids: CASSSRDRSYNEQFF.

At least ten counts were recorded for this clonotype. The genes are TRBV28 and TRBJ2-3, with D possibly TRBD2 on 5 matching bases. CDR1 is MDHEN and CDR2 is SYDVKM in the germline V gene. Trimming took off 4 bases at V and 3 bases at J, with 17 bases between the two ends. This CDR3 spans 16 amino acids. DNA of the CDR3: TGTGCCAGCAGTTCCCAAGACATAGGGAGAACAGATACGCAGTATTTT. It codes for CASSSQDIGRTDTQYF. Full variable domain (rest looked up from reference TRBV28 and TRBJ2-3): DVKVTQSSRYLVKRTGEKVFLECVQDMDHENMFWYRQDPGLGLRLIYFSYDVKMKEKGDIPEGYSVSREKKERFSLILESASTNQTSMYLCASSSQDIGRTDTQYFGPGTRLTVL.

This clonotype was observed at least ten times. The chain joins TRBV19 to TRBJ2-7; D gene uncertain. V lost 5 bases to trimming and J lost 6 bases, with 14 bases between them. The CDR3 runs to 13 residues. Germline V gene lookup returns CDR1 LNHDA and CDR2 SQIVND (reference sequence). The CDR3 DNA reads as TGTGCCAGTAGTTTCGGAAGTTTGCGCGAGCAGTACTTC. This translates into CASSFGSLREQYF. The full variable domain, completed using reference TRBV19 and TRBJ2-7, is DGGITQSPKYLFRKEGQNVTLSCEQNLNHDAMYWYRQDPGQGLRLIYYSQIVNDFQKGDIAEGYSVSREKKESFPLTVTSAQKNPTAFYLCASSFGSLREQYFGPGTRLTVT.

This clonotype was found many times. The rearrangement links TRBV13 to TRBJ2-5; D is ambiguous. The CDR3 totals 11 residues. With 8 bases removed from V and 3 bases from J, the gap between germline ends came to 7 bases. Germline V gene lookup returns CDR1 PRHDT and CDR2 FYEKMQ (reference sequence). CDR3: CASEEKETQYF. DNA of the CDR3: TGTGCCAGCGAGGAGAAAGAGACCCAGTACTTC.

This clonotype was detected ten times or more. The chain couples TRBV19 to TRBJ1-5, with 8 bases lining up with TRBD1. Germline loops: CDR1 LNHDA, CDR2 SQIVND (reference sequence). Trimming took 6 bases from V and 6 from J; bases not matched to a gene: 16. The CDR3 length is 17 residues. The CDR3, as DNA: TGTGCCAGTAGCCCTACCTACCGGACAGGGCAGGGTCAGCCCCAGCATTTT. It specifies CASSPTYRTGQGQPQHF.

About this clonotype itself: It is likely a read error: a sequence one base away is far more abundant. The chain links TRBV7-2 to TRBJ2-3; TRBD1 is a possible D gene (5 bases). CDR1 SGHTA and CDR2 FQGNSA come from the germline V gene. The CDR3 is 12 amino acids. CDR3 residues: CACSPQGDTQYF. The CDR3 DNA sequence: TGTGCCTGCAGCCCCCAGGGAGATACGCAGTATTTT.

This clonotype turned up a few times. The gene calls are TRBV29-1 and TRBJ2-7, with 7 bases aligning to TRBD1. After removal of 4 bases from V and 3 bases from J, the junction contained 9 bases not matched to a gene. The CDR3 spans 14 residues. Germline V gives CDR1 SQVTM, CDR2 ANQGSEA. Written as DNA, the CDR3 is TGCAGCGTTGTTTGGGACAGCTATAGCTACGAGCAGTACTTC. Amino acids: CSVVWDSYSYEQYF.

This clonotype has at least ten counts. This rearrangement joins TRBV5-6 to TRBJ2-7, with a weak D call TRBD1 (6 bases). Germline lookup yields CDR1 SGHDT and CDR2 YYEEEE. Trimming cost V 1 base and J 11 bases, with 13 bases left between them. The CDR3 length is 12 residues. The CDR3 protein is CASSLYPGQEYF. In nucleotides, the CDR3 is TGTGCCAGCAGCTTGTACCCGGGACAAGAGTACTTC.

In its sample, this clonotype was seen many times. V is TRBV7-9 and J is TRBJ2-7, with D maybe TRBD1 (5 bases). Trimming shortened V by 5 bases and J by 3 bases, and 8 bases separated the two germline ends. Germline V lookup: CDR1 SEHNR, CDR2 FQNEAQ (reference sequence). This CDR3 contains 12 residues. CDR3 loop: CASSIDSYEQYF. In nucleotides, the CDR3 is TGTGCCAGCAGCATCGACAGCTACGAGCAGTACTTC.

The genes are TRBV6-5 and TRBJ1-2; no definite D call. Trimming removed 2 bases from V and 5 bases from J, with 9 bases in between. Germline values: CDR1 MNHEY, CDR2 SVGAGI. The CDR3 sequence is 13 residues long. CDR3 coding DNA: TGTGCCAGCAGTTACGCCCAGGCATATGGCTACACCTTC. Translated: CASSYAQAYGYTF.

This chain links TRBV5-6 with TRBJ2-5; TRBD1 matches 7 bases. V was clipped by 0 bases and J by 7 bases; unmatched bases: 9. Germline values: CDR1 SGHDT, CDR2 YYEEEE. This CDR3 is built from 15 residues. CDR3 sequence (DNA): TGTGCCAGCAGCTTGGTGACAGGGATAGGAGGGACCCAGTACTTC. Translated: CASSLVTGIGGTQYF.

This clonotype was seen many times. V is TRBV19 and J is TRBJ1-4; 7 positions agree with TRBD1. CDR3 length: 15 amino acids. Germline V lookup: CDR1 LNHDA, CDR2 SQIVND (reference sequence). Trimming removed 3 bases from V and 3 bases from J; junction bases left unmatched: 4. The CDR3 DNA reads as TGTGCCAGTAGTATTGGGGGACAGTCTAATGAAAAACTGTTTTTT. The encoded protein is CASSIGGQSNEKLFF. Full variable domain (missing parts from reference TRBV19 and TRBJ1-4): DGGITQSPKYLFRKEGQNVTLSCEQNLNHDAMYWYRQDPGQGLRLIYYSQIVNDFQKGDIAEGYSVSREKKESFPLTVTSAQKNPTAFYLCASSIGGQSNEKLFFGSGTQLSVL.

Details on this clonotype: One end of the junction is discordant with germline, which a read error may explain. The chain recombines TRBV19 with TRBJ1-1; no clear D. The CDR3 is made up of 14 amino acids. The germline CDR1 and CDR2 sequences are LNHDA and SQIVND (reference sequence). The CDR3: CAGSTTTMNTEAFF. CDR3 in DNA: TGTGCCGGTAGTACGACAACCATGAACACTGAAGCTTTCTTT.

This clonotype was observed many times. V usage is TRBV7-2 and J usage is TRBJ2-1; D unclear. The germline CDR1 and CDR2 sequences are SGHTA and FQGNSA. The length of the CDR3 is 16 residues. Trimming left V 1 base short and J 4 bases short, with 14 bases between. CDR3 nucleotide sequence: TGTGCCAGCAGCTTAGGTCCTTGGAATGGGTACAATGAGCAGTTCTTC. Translating it yields CASSLGPWNGYNEQFF.

Note on this clonotype: At one end the junction does not follow the germline gene, possibly because of a read error. The chain links TRBV4-3 to TRBJ1-2; D not certain. The CDR3 extends over 15 amino acids. Germline assignment: CDR1 LGHNA and CDR2 YSLEER. DNA for the CDR3: TGCGCCGGCAGCCAAGATGCCGTACCAAACTATGGCTACACCTTC. As protein: CAGSQDAVPNYGYTF.

This clonotype was recorded at least ten times. The chain employs TRBV7-9 and TRBJ2-4; the D gene is possibly TRBD2 (7 bases). The CDR3 runs to 17 residues. V dropped 4 bases and J dropped 8 bases, with 24 bases sitting between them. Germline CDR1 is SEHNR and CDR2 is FQNEAQ (reference sequence). The CDR3 sequence is CASSSSGGLIPQDIQYF. DNA for the CDR3: TGTGCCAGCAGCTCCTCCGGGGGGCTTATCCCCCAGGACATTCAGTACTTC. The whole variable domain, remainder taken from reference TRBV7-9 and TRBJ2-4, is DTGVSQNPRHKITKRGQNVTFRCDPISEHNRLYWYRQTLGQGPEFLTYFQNEAQLEKSRLLSDRFSAERPKGSFSTLEIQRTEQGDSAMYLCASSSSGGLIPQDIQYFGAGTRLSVL.

This clonotype was observed at least ten times. V usage is TRBV7-9 and J usage is TRBJ1-1; D is unresolved. The V gene lost 4 bases and the J gene lost 0 bases, with 9 bases spanning the gap. Germline loops: CDR1 SEHNR, CDR2 FQNEAQ (reference sequence). This CDR3 is 14 amino acids long. The CDR3, as DNA: TGTGCCAGCAGCTATGCAGACATGAACACTGAAGCTTTCTTT. Its translation is CASSYADMNTEAFF. The full variable domain, with the rest looked up from reference TRBV7-9 and TRBJ1-1, is DTGVSQNPRHKITKRGQNVTFRCDPISEHNRLYWYRQTLGQGPEFLTYFQNEAQLEKSRLLSDRFSAERPKGSFSTLEIQRTEQGDSAMYLCASSYADMNTEAFFGQGTRLTVV.

This clonotype was counted at least ten times. This chain joins TRBV7-2 and TRBJ2-5; maybe TRBD2 (6 bases). Germline loops: CDR1 SGHTA, CDR2 FQGNSA. The V end was cut by 2 bases, the J end by 0 bases, with 10 bases between. This CDR3 comprises 15 residues. DNA of the CDR3: TGTGCCAGCAGCTTACTGGGAGGTGACCAAGAGACCCAGTACTTC. This gives the protein CASSLLGGDQETQYF.

This clonotype was counted many times. V and J are TRBV7-9 and TRBJ1-3; D gene unclear. Looked up from germline, CDR1 is SEHNR and CDR2 is FQNEAQ (reference sequence). Deletions cut 3 bases from V and 0 bases from J, with 9 bases between. The CDR3 consists of 15 residues. The CDR3 is CASSLGRNSGNTIYF. The CDR3 DNA reads as TGTGCCAGCAGCTTGGGGAGGAACTCTGGAAACACCATATATTTT.

There are many counts of this clonotype. This rearrangement joins TRBV30 to TRBJ2-3; a possible D gene is TRBD1 (5 bases). Germline CDR1 and CDR2: GTSNPN and SVGIG (reference sequence). V lost 7 bases and J lost 2, with 10 bases in between. This CDR3 has 12 residues. The CDR3 reads CALTDITDTQYF. CDR3 coding DNA: TGTGCCTTGACAGACATCACAGATACGCAGTATTTT. The whole variable domain, remainder taken from reference TRBV30 and TRBJ2-3, is SQTIHQWPATLVQPVGSPLSLECTVEGTSNPNLYWYRQAAGRGLQLLFYSVGIGQISSEVPQNLSASRPQDRQFILSSKKLLLSDSGFYLCALTDITDTQYFGPGTRLTVL.

This clonotype has at least ten counts. The V gene is TRBV28, the J gene TRBJ2-7; D is ambiguous. The germline V and J ends were trimmed by 5 bases and 0 bases, with 17 bases remaining between them. The CDR3 extends over 16 amino acids. Germline lookup yields CDR1 MDHEN and CDR2 SYDVKM. The CDR3 DNA reads TGTGCCAGCAGTCCCGACGGCCTTACCGACTCCTACGAGCAGTACTTC. Amino acids: CASSPDGLTDSYEQYF.

This clonotype was observed many times. The V and J genes are TRBV7-6 and TRBJ2-2, with D possibly called TRBD1 or TRBD2 (5 bases each). Between the trimmed V and J ends, which lost 5 bases and 6 bases, there was a span of 10 bases. CDR1 and CDR2 (germline): SGHVS, FNYEAQ. The CDR3 runs 13 residues. The CDR3 region has the DNA TGTGCCAGCAGCCCCATGGGGGCCGGGGAGCTGTTTTTT. It yields the protein CASSPMGAGELFF.

This clonotype has ten or more counts. The genes are TRBV5-6 and TRBJ2-7, with unresolved D. This CDR3 contains 14 residues. V gave up 4 bases and J gave up 7 bases, with 18 bases separating them. The germline gives CDR1 SGHDT, CDR2 YYEEEE. CDR3 in amino acids: CASSPPGGVREQYF. Written as DNA, the CDR3 is TGTGCCAGCAGCCCCCCCGGCGGAGTGAGGGAGCAGTACTTC.

This clonotype was seen at least ten times. V and J are TRBV20-1 and TRBJ2-7, with D tentatively TRBD1 (5 bases). The germline gives CDR1 DFQATT, CDR2 SNEGSKA (reference sequence). CDR3 length: 16 residues. The ends were cut back, 0 bases at V and 3 bases at J, with 18 bases in the middle. CDR3 DNA sequence: TGCAGTGCTAGAGATGATAGGGCAGGGCGGATCTACGAGCAGTACTTC. It is translated as CSARDDRAGRIYEQYF.

The DNA for the CDR3 is TGTGCCAGCAGCTGGGGTCCGAGTAATGAAAAACTGTTTTTT. Encoded protein: CASSWGPSNEKLFF. The gene calls are TRBV5-4 and TRBJ1-4; D gene unclear. CDR3 length: 14 residues. V dropped 3 bases and J dropped 4 bases, with 10 bases sitting between them. Per the germline V gene, CDR1 is SGHNT and CDR2 is YYREEE (reference sequence). The variable domain in full, completed from reference TRBV5-4 and TRBJ1-4, reads ETGVTQSPTHLIKTRGQQVTLRCSSQSGHNTVSWYQQALGQGPQFIFQYYREEENGRGNFPPRFSGLQFPNYSSELNVNALELDDSALYLCASSWGPSNEKLFFGSGTQLSVL.

This clonotype was seen many times. The gene calls are TRBV6-5 and TRBJ2-7; TRBD1 or TRBD2 may be the D gene (5 bases each). The CDR3 is 16 residues long. CDR1 and CDR2 from the germline V gene are MNHEY and SVGAGI. V was pared by 5 bases and J by 7 bases, with 24 bases between. Written as DNA, the CDR3 is TGTGCCAGCAGTACTCCGAGGACAAAGGGAGTGTTGGAGCAGTACTTC. Translated: CASSTPRTKGVLEQYF.

This clonotype was seen many times. The chain recombines TRBV30 with TRBJ2-1; weak D call: TRBD1 (5 bases). V shed 0 bases and J shed 7 bases, with 10 bases lying between them. CDR1 is GTSNPN and CDR2 is SVGIG in the germline V gene (reference sequence). The length of the CDR3 is 13 residues. CDR3 DNA: TGTGCCTGGAGTGTACAGGAGTTGAATGAGCAGTTCTTC. It yields the protein CAWSVQELNEQFF.